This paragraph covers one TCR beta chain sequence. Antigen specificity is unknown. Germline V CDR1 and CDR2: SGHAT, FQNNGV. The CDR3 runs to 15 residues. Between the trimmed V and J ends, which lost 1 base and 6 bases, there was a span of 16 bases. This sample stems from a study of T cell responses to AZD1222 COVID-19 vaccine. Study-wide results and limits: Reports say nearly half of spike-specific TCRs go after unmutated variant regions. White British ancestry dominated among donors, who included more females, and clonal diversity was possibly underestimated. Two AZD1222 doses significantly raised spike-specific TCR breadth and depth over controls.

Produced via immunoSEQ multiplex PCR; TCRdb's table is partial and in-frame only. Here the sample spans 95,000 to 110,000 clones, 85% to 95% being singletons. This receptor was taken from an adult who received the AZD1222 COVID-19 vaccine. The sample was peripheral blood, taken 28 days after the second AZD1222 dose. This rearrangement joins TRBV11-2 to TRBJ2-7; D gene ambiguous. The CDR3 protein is CASSLGLTVSGEQYF. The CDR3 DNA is TGTGCCAGCAGCTTAGGTTTGACTGTTTCAGGCGAGCAGTACTTC.